This T cell receptor beta chain was observed in a study of blood T cells in healthy people across ages. The CDR3 length is 15 residues. Between the trimmed V and J ends, which lost 7 bases and 4 bases, there was a span of 19 bases. Germline-derived CDR1 and CDR2 are MNHNY and SVGAGI (reference sequence). PCR was performed a second time for about 6 to 12 cycles using a sample-barcoded 5' primer and a J-beta primer mix. One entry per CDR3 protein, called by TCRdb with MiXCR from the 5' RACE reads. The table lists fewer than 2,000,000 distinct CDR3 sequences, about 31% of them singletons, with about 10% in the top ten.

The clonotype originates from a woman in her twenties or thirties in good health. V usage is TRBV6-6 and J usage is TRBJ1-1; D is unresolved. The sequenced material came from blood. The CDR3 DNA follows: TGTGCCAGCACTCCGGGGAGGCTTCAGTCCACTGAAGCTTTCTTT. It specifies CASTPGRLQSTEAFF.